The 14 T cell receptor beta chains given below trace back to one sample, sequenced in a study of CXCR3-negative and CXCR3-positive naive CD8 T cells. The libraries of TRB cDNA were prepared using 5' RACE with UMI labels. TCRdb re-called the 5' RACE reads; every CDR3 protein appears as one record, without DNA. In all, the sample yields roughly 48,000 distinct CDR3 sequences. Material for sequencing was memory CD8+ T cells from blood. These receptors all stem from a human donor in good health. Some clones in this sample may be carry-over from other donors' samples.

This chain joins TRBV4-1 and TRBJ2-7; TCRdb reports TRBD2, a call that lacks DNA to check it against. The CDR3 contains 16 residues. Germline V lookup: CDR1 MGHRA, CDR2 YSYEKL. CDR3 protein: CASSQDWAGTPYEQYF.

The J gene is TRBJ2-2, the V gene TRBV2. Looked up from germline, CDR1 is SNHLY and CDR2 is FYNNEI. CDR3 size: 15 residues. CDR3 sequence reads: CASSDDGVGTGELFF.

This chain links TRBV29-1 with TRBJ1-1; TCRdb's D call of TRBD1 is untestable without DNA. CDR3 size: 12 residues. Germline V lookup: CDR1 SQVTM, CDR2 ANQGSEA. CDR3 loop: CSGDSMNTEAFF.

The chain uses TRBV15 and TRBJ1-6; with no DNA, the TCRdb D assignment of TRBD1 cannot be verified. Germline V gives CDR1 LNHNV, CDR2 YYDKDF (reference sequence). The CDR3 extends over 15 amino acids. CDR3 in amino acids: CATSPPPSYNSPLHF.

This chain's CDR3 is CASSQALRGAVDTQYF. J is TRBJ2-3 and V is TRBV3-2; TCRdb selects TRBD1, and the lack of DNA leaves this call unchecked. TRBV3-2 is labeled a pseudogene. The CDR3 has 16 amino acids.

This chain connects TRBV6-2 or TRBV6-3 to TRBJ2-2; checking the TCRdb D call of TRBD2 is not possible without DNA. The CDR3 runs 15 residues. Germline V gene sequence: CDR1 MNHEY, CDR2 SVGEGT. CDR3 protein: CASSYPTSNTGELFF.

The chain links TRBV7-9 to TRBJ2-1; TCRdb proposes TRBD2, but this gene call is untestable without DNA. CDR1 is SEHNR and CDR2 is FQNEAQ in the germline V gene (reference sequence). The CDR3 consists of 19 residues. CDR3 loop: CASSSTSRLAAKAYNEQFF.

J is TRBJ1-6 and V is TRBV25-1. The CDR3 loop spans 14 amino acids. CDR1 is MGHDK, CDR2 SYGVNS, per germline. The CDR3 reads CASSEEGVGSPLHF.

This chain joins TRBV7-6 and TRBJ1-1; lacking DNA, the TRBD1 call made by TCRdb goes unchecked. The V gene's germline CDR1 is SGHVS and CDR2 FNYEAQ. The CDR3 is 13 residues long. CDR3 loop: CASSLGTGTEAFF. The full variable domain, in which reference TRBV7-6 and TRBJ1-1 provide the parts outside the CDR3, is GAGVSQSPRYKVTKRGQDVALRCDPISGHVSLYWYRQALGQGPEFLTYFNYEAQQDKSGLPNDRFSAERPEGSISTLTIQRTEQRDSAMYRCASSLGTGTEAFFGQGTRLTVV.

The J gene is TRBJ2-7, the V gene TRBV6-6; TCRdb returns TRBD1, unconfirmable since there is no DNA. Germline CDR1 MNHNY, CDR2 SVGAGI (reference sequence). The length of the CDR3 is 14 residues. The chain's CDR3 is CASSQGRNSYEQYF.

The V and J genes are TRBV27 and TRBJ2-2; the TRBD2 assignment by TCRdb is unverifiable without DNA. Germline loops: CDR1 MNHEY, CDR2 SMNVEV (reference sequence). The CDR3 is 15 residues long. CDR3 residues: CASRTREGPHGELFF.

This rearrangement joins TRBV6-1 to TRBJ2-6; TCRdb picks TRBD1, but there is no DNA to check that call. CDR1 is MNHNS, CDR2 SASEGT, per germline. The CDR3 runs 16 residues. This chain's CDR3 is CASTGQGGSGANVLTF.

The rearrangement uses TRBV28 and TRBJ2-7; no DNA is available, so the TRBD1 call from TCRdb remains unchecked. Germline CDR1 MDHEN, CDR2 SYDVKM. This CDR3 has 14 amino acids. CDR3 amino acids: CASSPLDRSYEQYF.

The rearrangement links TRBV12-3 or TRBV12-4 to TRBJ2-2; TCRdb names TRBD1, which stays unverified in the absence of DNA. This CDR3 has 16 residues. The CDR3 loop reads CASSHPVPLEDRELFF.